The entry that follows covers one TCR beta chain sequence. This clonotype was picked up a small number of times. The antigen it binds to is not known. The sample holds no much larger clone one base away, and base qualities are not on file. The sample originates from a study of Graves' ophthalmopathy and Graves' hyperthyroidism (dated by TCRdb to the late 2010s). About the full investigation: Peripheral blood was collected at initial diagnosis, prior to any treatment. In total, approximately 140 blood samples were TCR-sequenced: approximately 42 ophthalmopathy, approximately 75 hyperthyroidism and some 17 hyperthyroidism-to-ophthalmopathy patients. T-cell repertoires of thyroid tissue and blood were compared in several hyperthyroidism patients. The 100 discovery patients were randomly split 7:3 into training and test sets. To explore V-J signatures that separate ophthalmopathy from hyperthyroidism, a discovery set of about a hundred patients was enrolled, consisting of under 50 with ophthalmopathy and 57 with stable hyperthyroidism. For independent validation, a separate cohort was made up of around 19 hyperthyroidism patients plus 17 patients who later progressed from hyperthyroidism to ophthalmopathy. To tell Graves' ophthalmopathy apart from Graves' hyperthyroidism, and to predict which patients would progress to ophthalmopathy, the study relied on TCR beta repertoire signatures. After sampling, hyperthyroidism patients received methimazole starting at 30 mg daily, and ophthalmopathy patients received high-dose intravenous methylprednisolone. The research as a whole found: In validation, the model predicted ophthalmopathy progression with over 60% sensitivity and 72.22% specificity; around twelve predicted patients were CT-confirmed with GO in a median of about 6.2 months. No statistical method was used to predetermine the sample size, and group allocation was not hidden from the investigators. In cross-validation, the 13-signature model distinguished ophthalmopathy from stable hyperthyroidism with less than 90% sensitivity and 81.08% specificity, while in the test set the corresponding values were about 79% and 69%. Among expanded thyroid clonotypes with frequency above 0.001, most also showed up in blood, which suggests that blood repertoires may reflect the thyroid immune response.

Ophthalmopathy patients were characterized by moderately to severely active disease, a Clinical Activity Score of at least 3, a NOSPECS grade of at least 4, and a disease duration under 3 months. Patients with other autoimmune diseases, uncontrolled infections, pregnancy or lactation were excluded. Diagnosis relied on clinical symptoms, serum thyroxine, TRAb, thyroid ultrasound and orbital computed tomography. Ficoll-Paque density gradient centrifugation was used to isolate PBMCs from approximately 10 ml of fresh peripheral blood. Total RNA was extracted with Trizol reagent and quality-checked on an Agilent 2100 Bioanalyzer. TCR beta CDR3 regions were amplified from RNA transcripts for repertoire sequencing. The first round was an RT-PCR using HTBI primers with the Qiagen OneStep RT-PCR kit, and this first round was followed by a second-round multiplex PCR, then size selection and purification. The libraries underwent paired-end sequencing with 100 bp reads on an Illumina HiSeq2000. In the authors' own workflow: SOAPnuke was used to process the reads, throwing out any read that had adapters, had uncalled bases, had a mean Phred below 15, or lacked an exact constant-primer or identifier match. COPE v1.2.5 was used to merge high-quality paired reads. Clonotypes were defined as unique nucleotide sequences and were aligned to IMGT TRB V, D and J references using MiTCR v1.1. The analysis was limited to V-J combinations with a frequency above 0.0001, which together covered about 99% of the repertoires. For each V-J combination, a TCR clonal expansion and chaos score was defined as the ratio of F50 clonal expansion to chaos observed in the TCRdist matrix. Features were reduced by Welch's t-statistics and random forest to more than 10 V-J combinations, which fed a naive Bayes classifier. The Morisita-Horn index was used to measure how similar the thyroid and blood repertoires were. TCRdb applied fastp at Q25 and MiXCR to the public reads, then kept only in-frame beta chains. A single entry per CDR3 protein holds the most common genes and DNA from its merged rows. For this entry, the V and J calls and clone size follow TCRdb and not the study's own pipeline. Recorded for this sample are roughly 500,000 distinct CDR3 sequences; around 15% of them occurred a single time. The leading ten clones occupy roughly 9.8% of the sample.

Measured from the cysteine to the phenylalanine, the CDR3 is 15 residues long. Only CDR3 DNA remains: 45 bases, in frame from the first base. Ends trimmed: V by 0 bases, J by 6 bases; bases unmatched to a gene: 4. According to the germline V gene, CDR1 reads SNHLY and CDR2 reads FYNNEI. The chain joins TRBV2 to TRBJ1-5, and 8 junctional nucleotides match TRBD1. The clonotype originates from a woman aged 25 to 39 with Graves' ophthalmopathy. Donor details come from another sample of the same person, matched by shared clones. The material sequenced was blood. The nucleotide sequence reads as follows: TGTGCCAGCAGTGAAGCGACAGGGGTCTCTCAGCCCCAGCATTTT. This sequence encodes CASSEATGVSQPQHF.